Included here is one T cell receptor beta chain sequence, with context. What it recognizes is unknown. These data are taken from a study of radiotherapy plus CTLA-4 blockade in lung cancer. Study-level findings and limits: TCR clones from tumors expanded in blood after radiotherapy plus ipilimumab.

The CDR3 is 12 amino acids. Germline V lookup: CDR1 LNHDA, CDR2 SQIVND (reference sequence). Method: immunoSEQ multiplex PCR; TCRdb's copy keeps in-frame clones and lacks some. The data hold some 51,000 clones, with approximately 80% observed a single time. Each patient with chemo-refractory metastatic non-small-cell lung cancer was treated with focal radiation plus CTLA-4 blockade using ipilimumab. V gene TRBV19 combines with J gene TRBJ2-5, with no clear D. The end of the DNA fits TRBJ2-7 better, so the J call may be wrong. Sequences were derived from peripheral blood, sampled from a patient treated with radiotherapy plus ipilimumab. The source of this sequence is a human donor with non-small cell lung cancer whose response to radiotherapy plus ipilimumab could not be evaluated. The CDR3 reads CASIARPCEQYF. Here the CDR3 DNA reads TGTGCCAGTATCGCGCGCCCCTGCGAGCAGTACTTC.